Listed below are T cell receptor beta chains from one sample, sequenced in a study of cytomegalovirus exposure and HLA in healthy donors. Sequencing was performed with immunoSEQ multiplex PCR; in TCRdb, only in-frame clones are kept and a portion is missing. The sample carries over 150,000 clones, more than 80% recorded once. The sequencing input was PBMCs. These receptors were obtained from a woman aged 50 to 60 in good health and CMV-seronegative. Each CDR3 is given with its conserved first and last residue. The D gene is left open where the match is weak. Clone sizes are given selectively: once, few, many, or a class where the clone is expanded.

CDR3 protein,CDR3 DNA,J gene,clone size,V gene,D gene
CASSPPARGDEQYF,TGTGCCAGCTCACCTCCCGCCAGGGGCGACGAGCAGTACTTC,TRBJ2-7,NA,TRBV18,NA
CASSPVIYEQYF,TGTGCCAGCAGTCCGGTCATCTACGAGCAGTACTTC,TRBJ2-7,few,TRBV27,NA
CASSLTSGRSTDTQYF,TGCGCCAGCAGTTTAACTAGCGGGAGGTCCACAGATACGCAGTATTTT,TRBJ2-3,NA,TRBV4-3,TRBD2
CASSLQGYNEKLFF,TGTGCCAGCAGCCTACAGGGCTATAATGAAAAACTGTTTTTT,TRBJ1-4,NA,TRBV11-2,NA
CASSLTRNEKLFF,TGCGCCAGCAGCTTGACCAGGAATGAAAAACTGTTTTTT,TRBJ1-4,NA,TRBV5-1,NA
CASSTRSGGNYNEQFF,TGCGCCAGCAGCACCCGTAGCGGGGGTAACTACAATGAGCAGTTCTTC,TRBJ2-1,NA,TRBV5-1,TRBD2
CADKDTMNTEAFF,TGTGCCGATAAAGACACCATGAACACTGAAGCTTTCTTT,TRBJ1-1,NA,TRBV30,NA
CASSVGQRNTEAFF,TGTGCCAGTAGTGTCGGACAGCGGAACACTGAAGCTTTCTTT,TRBJ1-1,NA,TRBV19,NA
CASSPSGGTEAFF,TGCGCCAGCAGCCCGAGCGGGGGGACTGAAGCTTTCTTT,TRBJ1-1,NA,TRBV4-3,NA
CASSSDSSNQPQHF,TGTGCCAGCAGCTCAGACAGTAGCAATCAGCCCCAGCATTTT,TRBJ1-5,NA,TRBV7-9,NA
CASSFFAGGRFVGYTF,TGTGCCAGCAGCTTTTTTGCAGGGGGTCGGTTTGTTGGCTACACCTTC,TRBJ1-2,NA,TRBV7-2,TRBD1
CASSFAGVYEQYF,TGTGCCAGCAGTTTCGCAGGGGTTTACGAGCAGTACTTC,TRBJ2-7,NA,TRBV27,NA
CASSPTGGAYGYTF,TGTGCCAGCAGCCCGACAGGGGGCGCTTATGGCTACACCTTC,TRBJ1-2,once,TRBV7-2,TRBD1
CASSLRGRENTEAFF,TGTGCCAGTAGTCTCCGCGGGAGAGAGAACACTGAAGCTTTCTTT,TRBJ1-1,NA,TRBV19,NA
CASSSDTGGPYEQYF,TGTGCCAGCAGCTCCGATACAGGGGGTCCCTACGAGCAGTACTTC,TRBJ2-7,NA,TRBV11-2,TRBD1
CASSLPDRANTGELFF,TGTGCCAGCAGCTTACCCGACCGGGCGAACACCGGGGAGCTGTTTTTT,TRBJ2-2,NA,TRBV7-6,NA
CASSLSLRAGELFF,TGTGCCAGCAGCCTAAGTCTGCGGGCCGGGGAGCTGTTTTTT,TRBJ2-2,few,TRBV7-3,NA
CASRLTSGQQFF,TGTGCCAGCAGGCTTACTAGCGGACAGCAGTTCTTC,TRBJ2-1,NA,TRBV28,TRBD2
CASSLGYGGNTEAFF,TGTGCCAGCAGCTTAGGATACGGAGGGAACACTGAAGCTTTCTTT,TRBJ1-1,NA,TRBV7-9,NA
CASRQQVNTGELFF,TGTGCCAGCAGACAACAGGTTAACACCGGGGAGCTGTTTTTT,TRBJ2-2,NA,TRBV6-1,NA
CASSLSPTPTYEQYF,TGTGCCAGCAGCTTGAGTCCTACGCCGACCTACGAGCAGTACTTC,TRBJ2-7,NA,TRBV5-4,NA
CASSWTGRPEAFF,TGTGCCAGCAGTTGGACAGGGCGCCCTGAAGCTTTCTTT,TRBJ1-1,NA,TRBV6-5,TRBD1
CASSRAGALTDTQYF,TGTGCCAGCAGCCGAGCGGGAGCACTCACAGATACGCAGTATTTT,TRBJ2-3,NA,TRBV14,TRBD2
CATSRVRGSGTEAFF,TGTGCCACCAGCAGAGTCAGGGGCTCGGGGACTGAAGCTTTCTTT,TRBJ1-1,few,TRBV15,NA
CASRPGLGNYGYTF,TGTGCCAGCAGACCAGGGCTGGGTAACTATGGCTACACCTTC,TRBJ1-2,few,TRBV5-5,NA
CASSDGQPGGELFF,TGCGCCAGCAGCGACGGACAACCGGGCGGGGAGCTGTTTTTT,TRBJ2-2,NA,TRBV5-1,NA
CASSLYGTGAYEQYF,TGTGCCAGCAGCTTGTATGGGACAGGGGCCTACGAGCAGTACTTC,TRBJ2-7,NA,TRBV5-6,TRBD1
CASSSTSGGAYNEQFF,TGTGCCAGCAGTTCGACTAGCGGGGGGGCATACAATGAGCAGTTCTTC,TRBJ2-1,NA,TRBV6-6,TRBD2